A selection of T cell receptor beta chains follows, all from one sample in a study of Ad26.COV2.S vaccination and SARS-CoV-2 variants. Using immunoSEQ multiplex PCR, the repertoire was profiled, and TCRdb retains in-frame clones only, with some absent. The sample consists of about 370,000 clones, about 88% of them appearing once. The sequenced sample was peripheral blood, obtained in a trial of Ad26.COV2.S vaccine versus placebo. These receptors were obtained from a person aged 18 to 65 who received the Ad26.COV2.S COVID-19 vaccine or a placebo. CDR3s include the opening cysteine and the closing phenylalanine or tryptophan. The order of the fields is CDR3 DNA, CDR3 protein, clone size, V gene, J gene, D gene. The D gene is left open where the match is weak. Expanded clones get a size class; other rows say once, few or many, or leave the size out.

DNA: TGTGCCGTCAGGACTTTTGGAAACACCATATATTTT
CDR3: CAVRTFGNTIYF
size: .
V: TRBV27
J: TRBJ1-3
D: .

DNA: TGCGCCAGCAGCTTGACAGGGAATGGCTACACCTTC
CDR3: CASSLTGNGYTF
size: few
V: TRBV5-1
J: TRBJ1-2
D: .

DNA: TGTGCCAGCAGTTCTATCCACCGGGCCACCTACAATGAGCAGTTCTTC
CDR3: CASSSIHRATYNEQFF
size: .
V: TRBV11-2
J: TRBJ2-1
D: .

DNA: TGCGCCAGCAGCCCGGGCGCTAGCGGTCAAGAGACCCAGTACTTC
CDR3: CASSPGASGQETQYF
size: .
V: TRBV5-1
J: TRBJ2-5
D: TRBD2

DNA: TGTGCCACCAAGAGGACAGGGGATCACGGGGAGCTGTTTTTT
CDR3: CATKRTGDHGELFF
size: .
V: TRBV24-1
J: TRBJ2-2
D: TRBD1

DNA: TGTGCCAGCTCACCACAGGACAATTATGGCTACACCTTC
CDR3: CASSPQDNYGYTF
size: .
V: TRBV18
J: TRBJ1-2
D: .

DNA: TGTGCCAGCAGTTCAGGGACAGTGGGTAATTCACCCCTCCACTTT
CDR3: CASSSGTVGNSPLHF
size: .
V: TRBV6-5
J: TRBJ1-6
D: TRBD1

DNA: TGTGCCAGCAGCTTGCAGACAGGGGCCTTCTCCTACGAGCAGTACTTC
CDR3: CASSLQTGAFSYEQYF
size: .
V: TRBV5-5
J: TRBJ2-7
D: TRBD1

DNA: TGTGCCAGCAGCAAAGGCCCTAGCGGATACGAGCAGTACTTC
CDR3: CASSKGPSGYEQYF
size: .
V: TRBV21-1
J: TRBJ2-7
D: .

DNA: TGTGCCAGCAGTTACCGGCGGGGACTGAACACTGAAGCTTTCTTT
CDR3: CASSYRRGLNTEAFF
size: few
V: TRBV6-2/TRBV6-3
J: TRBJ1-1
D: .

DNA: TGTGCCAGCAGCCCCCCGGGTAGGGCAGGGAGTGAAAAACTGTTTTTT
CDR3: CASSPPGRAGSEKLFF
size: .
V: TRBV25-1
J: TRBJ1-4
D: .

DNA: TGTGCCAGTCACAGGGTTGTGGCCTACGAGCAGTACTTC
CDR3: CASHRVVAYEQYF
size: .
V: TRBV19
J: TRBJ2-7
D: .

DNA: TGTGCCAGCAGCCGAACAGGGGAATACCACTACGAGCAGTACTTC
CDR3: CASSRTGEYHYEQYF
size: .
V: TRBV13
J: TRBJ2-7
D: TRBD1

DNA: TGCGCCAGCAGCCAAGATGGGACAGGGGGCTTGTGCACCTTC
CDR3: CASSQDGTGGLCTF
size: .
V: TRBV4-3
J: TRBJ1-2
D: TRBD1

DNA: TGTGCCAGCGCAATAGGGGGGAACACTGAAGCTTTCTTT
CDR3: CASAIGGNTEAFF
size: .
V: TRBV18
J: TRBJ1-1
D: .

DNA: TGTGCCAGCAGCATACAGGAGAACACTGAAGCTTTCTTT
CDR3: CASSIQENTEAFF
size: .
V: TRBV7-9
J: TRBJ1-1
D: .

DNA: TGTGCCAGCACATTCGACAGGGGCTACACCTTC
CDR3: CASTFDRGYTF
size: .
V: TRBV6-6
J: TRBJ1-2
D: .

DNA: TGTGCCAGCACCCCCGGCCGAATCGGGAATCAGCCCCAGCATTTT
CDR3: CASTPGRIGNQPQHF
size: .
V: TRBV7-8
J: TRBJ1-5
D: .

DNA: TGTGCCAGCAGCAAAAGCGGGGGAGCGTACCAAGAGACCCAGTACTTC
CDR3: CASSKSGGAYQETQYF
size: .
V: TRBV11-2
J: TRBJ2-5
D: TRBD2

DNA: TGCGCCAGCAGCCAATTACCAGGGAATGGCTACACCTTC
CDR3: CASSQLPGNGYTF
size: .
V: TRBV4-1
J: TRBJ1-2
D: .

DNA: TGTGCCAGCTCCTCGGGCCTGGCTGGGGCCAACGTCCTGACTTTC
CDR3: CASSSGLAGANVLTF
size: .
V: TRBV18
J: TRBJ2-6
D: .

DNA: TGTGCCAGCAGATTCCCCGGAAGGGACCATGGCTATGGCTACACCTTC
CDR3: CASRFPGRDHGYGYTF
size: .
V: TRBV7-9
J: TRBJ1-2
D: .

DNA: TGCGCCAGCAGCCAAGATTATCTAGCGGACTCCTACGAGCAGTACTTC
CDR3: CASSQDYLADSYEQYF
size: .
V: TRBV4-3
J: TRBJ2-7
D: TRBD2

DNA: TGCGCCAGCAGCCAAGGGGTTTCACCCCTCCACTTT
CDR3: CASSQGVSPLHF
size: many
V: TRBV4-1
J: TRBJ1-6
D: .

DNA: TGTGCCAGCAGCTTAGTCGCGGGGGGATCAGATACGCAGTATTTT
CDR3: CASSLVAGGSDTQYF
size: .
V: TRBV7-9
J: TRBJ2-3
D: TRBD2

DNA: TGTGCCTGGAGAGCCCGGGCCCCCGGGGAGCTGTTTTTT
CDR3: CAWRARAPGELFF
size: once
V: TRBV30
J: TRBJ2-2
D: .

DNA: TGTGCCAGCAGCTTAGCTGATACTGGAAACACCATATATTTT
CDR3: CASSLADTGNTIYF
size: .
V: TRBV7-9
J: TRBJ1-3
D: .

DNA: TGTGCCAGCAGTGAAGCGCAAACACCGACCTACCCGTATAATTCACCCCTCCACTTT
CDR3: CASSEAQTPTYPYNSPLHF
size: .
V: TRBV6-1
J: TRBJ1-6
D: .

DNA: TGTGCCAGTAGCGAGGACAGGGGCCAGCCCCAGCATTTT
CDR3: CASSEDRGQPQHF
size: once
V: TRBV19
J: TRBJ1-5
D: TRBD1

DNA: TGTGCAAGTCGCTTAGACGGACGGACAATCTCTGGAAACACCATATATTTT
CDR3: CASRLDGRTISGNTIYF
size: .
V: TRBV12-2
J: TRBJ1-3
D: .

DNA: TGTGCCAGCACAGGGGCGACCGGGGAGCTGTTTTTT
CDR3: CASTGATGELFF
size: .
V: TRBV28
J: TRBJ2-2
D: .

DNA: TGTGCCAGCAGCTCACTGGTGGGGAACTCCTACGAGCAGTACTTC
CDR3: CASSSLVGNSYEQYF
size: .
V: TRBV7-2
J: TRBJ2-7
D: .

DNA: TGTGCCAGCAGCACCTGGGACGGTAGTTCACCCCTCCACTTT
CDR3: CASSTWDGSSPLHF
size: .
V: TRBV21-1
J: TRBJ1-6
D: .

DNA: TGCAGCGTTGTTGGGCGGCTCTCCTACGAGCAGTACTTC
CDR3: CSVVGRLSYEQYF
size: .
V: TRBV29-1
J: TRBJ2-7
D: .

DNA: TGTGCCAGCAGCTTAGCGGCAGGGCGTGAAGCTTTCTTT
CDR3: CASSLAAGREAFF
size: .
V: TRBV7-9
J: TRBJ1-1
D: .

DNA: TGTGCCAGCAGCTTTCCAGGGAGGTACGAGCAGTACTTC
CDR3: CASSFPGRYEQYF
size: .
V: TRBV7-9
J: TRBJ2-7
D: .

DNA: TGTGCCATCAGTGACCGTATGAGTAACACTGAAGCTTTCTTT
CDR3: CAISDRMSNTEAFF
size: .
V: TRBV10-3
J: TRBJ1-1
D: .

DNA: TGTGCCAGCACCAAACAGGGGGGTGAAAAACTGTTTTTT
CDR3: CASTKQGGEKLFF
size: .
V: TRBV6-6
J: TRBJ1-4
D: TRBD1

DNA: TGTGCCAGTAGTACGGTTAGGGGTGAGGGGGCCTATGGCTACACCTTC
CDR3: CASSTVRGEGAYGYTF
size: .
V: TRBV19
J: TRBJ1-2
D: TRBD1

DNA: TGTGCCAGCAGCGCAGGGGAGGAGAACACTGAAGCTTTCTTT
CDR3: CASSAGEENTEAFF
size: .
V: TRBV7-9
J: TRBJ1-1
D: .

DNA: TGTGCCAGTAGTATAGGGGGCTCAATGAACACTGAAGCTTTCTTT
CDR3: CASSIGGSMNTEAFF
size: .
V: TRBV19
J: TRBJ1-1
D: .

DNA: TGCAGCGTTGAAGACCTGGAGGGGACTAGCAGTGTGGATGAGCAGTTCTTC
CDR3: CSVEDLEGTSSVDEQFF
size: .
V: TRBV29-1
J: TRBJ2-1
D: TRBD2

DNA: TGTGCCAGTAGTATATCAGCCGGGCCGGGCTACGAGCAGTACTTC
CDR3: CASSISAGPGYEQYF
size: .
V: TRBV19
J: TRBJ2-7
D: .

DNA: TGTGCCAGTAGTCTAACAGGGACTAGCGAATACAATGAGCAGTTCTTC
CDR3: CASSLTGTSEYNEQFF
size: once
V: TRBV19
J: TRBJ2-1
D: TRBD2

DNA: TGTGCCAGCACCGCCAGCACTAATGAAAAACTGTTTTTT
CDR3: CASTASTNEKLFF
size: .
V: TRBV6-5
J: TRBJ1-4
D: .

DNA: TGTGCCAGCAGCCATGGGGGGCTAAACACCTACGAGCAGTACTTC
CDR3: CASSHGGLNTYEQYF
size: .
V: TRBV27
J: TRBJ2-7
D: .

DNA: TGTGCCAGCAGTTTAGGGGGGGCCCAAGATACGCAGTATTTT
CDR3: CASSLGGAQDTQYF
size: .
V: TRBV27
J: TRBJ2-3
D: .

DNA: TGCGCCAGCAGCTTGACACTAGCGGGGGAGACCCAGTACTTC
CDR3: CASSLTLAGETQYF
size: .
V: TRBV5-1
J: TRBJ2-5
D: TRBD2

DNA: TGCGCCAGCAGCCCAACAGGTCCGGGCGATTCACCCCTCCACTTT
CDR3: CASSPTGPGDSPLHF
size: .
V: TRBV10-1
J: TRBJ1-6
D: .

DNA: TGTGCCAGCAGCCAACACAGGGGAGAGACCCAGTACTTC
CDR3: CASSQHRGETQYF
size: .
V: TRBV5-5
J: TRBJ2-5
D: TRBD1

DNA: TGTGCCAGCAAAACAAACTATGGCTACACCTTC
CDR3: CASKTNYGYTF
size: .
V: TRBV2
J: TRBJ1-2
D: .

DNA: TGTGCCAGCAGCTGGGACAGATCGTTCGCTTTCTTT
CDR3: CASSWDRSFAFF
size: few
V: TRBV5-4
J: TRBJ1-1
D: TRBD1